Sequencing of this T cell receptor (beta chain) was carried out in a study of technical replicates of blood from a few donors. Assay used: immunoSEQ multiplex PCR; TCRdb lists only in-frame clones, some missing. Of about 80,000 clones in the sample, 75% to 95% are singletons; the top ten hold around 0.42%. Germline CDR1 is MNHEY and CDR2 is SVGAGI. Losses at the gene ends were 3 bases for V and 7 bases for J; bases not matched to a gene: 3. The CDR3 runs 15 residues. The clonotype comes from a human donor in good health. V is TRBV6-5 and J is TRBJ2-1, with 13 bases fitting TRBD2. Material for sequencing was T cells isolated from PBMCs. CDR3 bases: TGTGCCAGCAGTTATAGGACTAGCGGGAGTAATGAGCAGTTCTTC. Translation: CASSYRTSGSNEQFF.